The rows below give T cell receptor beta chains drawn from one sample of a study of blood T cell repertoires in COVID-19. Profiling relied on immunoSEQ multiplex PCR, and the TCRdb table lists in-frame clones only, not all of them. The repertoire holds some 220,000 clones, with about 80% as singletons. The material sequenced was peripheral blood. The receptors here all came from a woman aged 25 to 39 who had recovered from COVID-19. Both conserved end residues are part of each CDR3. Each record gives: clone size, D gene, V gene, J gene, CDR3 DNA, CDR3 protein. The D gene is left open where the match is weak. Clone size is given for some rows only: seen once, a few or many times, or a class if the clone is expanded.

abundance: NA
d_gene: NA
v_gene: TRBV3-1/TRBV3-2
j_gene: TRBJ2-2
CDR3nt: TGTGCCAGCAGCCTTCCGGGACTTCACGGACCCGGGGAGCTGTTTTTT
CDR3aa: CASSLPGLHGPGELFF

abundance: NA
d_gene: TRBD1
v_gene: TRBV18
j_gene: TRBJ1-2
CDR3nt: TGTGCCAGCTCATCTACACCCGACAGGGCTAACTATGGCTACACCTTC
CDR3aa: CASSSTPDRANYGYTF

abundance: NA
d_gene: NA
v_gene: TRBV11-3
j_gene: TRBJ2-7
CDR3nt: TGTGCCAGCAGCTTACCATCGGACTACTCCTACGAGCAGTACTTC
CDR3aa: CASSLPSDYSYEQYF

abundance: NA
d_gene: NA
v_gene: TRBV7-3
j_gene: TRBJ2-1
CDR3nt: TGTGCCAGCAGGTCGGCGGTTTACAATGAGCAGTTCTTC
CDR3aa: CASRSAVYNEQFF

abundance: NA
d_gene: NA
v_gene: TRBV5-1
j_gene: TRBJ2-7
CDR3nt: TGCGCCAGCAGCTCTTCCTACGAGCAGTACTTC
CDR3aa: CASSSSYEQYF

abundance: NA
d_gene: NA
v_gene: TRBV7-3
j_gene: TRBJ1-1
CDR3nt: TGTGCCAGCAGCGTGTTTGGCTCTGAAGCTTTCTTT
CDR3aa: CASSVFGSEAFF

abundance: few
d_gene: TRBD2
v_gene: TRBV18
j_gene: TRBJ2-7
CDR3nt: TGTGCCAGCTCACCACAAAGCGGGAGTAACGACGAGCAGTACTTC
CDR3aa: CASSPQSGSNDEQYF

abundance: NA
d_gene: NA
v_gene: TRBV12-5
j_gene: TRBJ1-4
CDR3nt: TGTGCTAGTGGTTTGGTACAAGTTAAGGGGAATGAAAAACTGTTTTTT
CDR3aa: CASGLVQVKGNEKLFF

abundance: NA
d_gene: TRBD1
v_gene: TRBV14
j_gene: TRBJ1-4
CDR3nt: TGTGCCAGCAGCCAAATAAACCAGATTCTAGGCCGGGACAGTTCGGGCGGTCGTGAAAAACTGTTTTTT
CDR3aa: CASSQINQILGRDSSGGREKLFF

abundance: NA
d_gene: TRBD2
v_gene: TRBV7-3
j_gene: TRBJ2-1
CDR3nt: TGTGCCAGCAGCTCGCTAGCGGGAGCGTACAATGAGCAGTTCTTC
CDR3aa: CASSSLAGAYNEQFF

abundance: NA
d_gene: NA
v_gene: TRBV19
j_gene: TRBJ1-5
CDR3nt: TGTGCCAGTAACGACGGGAGTTGGGGCAATCAGCCCCAGCATTTT
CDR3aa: CASNDGSWGNQPQHF

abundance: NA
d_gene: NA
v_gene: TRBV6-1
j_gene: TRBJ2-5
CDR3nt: TGTGCCAGCAGTGAAGTTCCGGACTTCACGGGGACCCAGTACTTC
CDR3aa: CASSEVPDFTGTQYF

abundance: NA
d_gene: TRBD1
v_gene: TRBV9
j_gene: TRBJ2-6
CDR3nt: TGTGCCAGCAGTGCAGGGGGTTATGGGGCCAACGTCCTGACTTTC
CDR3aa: CASSAGGYGANVLTF

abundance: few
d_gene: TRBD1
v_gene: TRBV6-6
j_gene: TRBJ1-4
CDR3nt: TGTGCCAGCCAGACAGGGGCTAATGAAAAACTGTTTTTT
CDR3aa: CASQTGANEKLFF

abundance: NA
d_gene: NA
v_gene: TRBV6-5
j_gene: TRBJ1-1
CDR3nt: TGTGCCAGCAGTTACTCAGCGTACACTGAAGCTTTCTTT
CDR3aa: CASSYSAYTEAFF

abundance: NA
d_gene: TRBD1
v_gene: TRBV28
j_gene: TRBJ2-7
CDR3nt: TGTGCCAGCGGCCGGGACAGAAGGTACTTC
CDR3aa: CASGRDRRYF

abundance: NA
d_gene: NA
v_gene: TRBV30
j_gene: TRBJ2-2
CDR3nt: TGTGCCTGGAGTGCCCTACTAGGCGGGGAGCTGTTTTTT
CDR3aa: CAWSALLGGELFF

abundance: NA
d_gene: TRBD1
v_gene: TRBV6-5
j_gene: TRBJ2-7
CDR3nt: TGTGCCAGCAGTACCCGGACAGGGCACGAGCAGTACTTC
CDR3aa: CASSTRTGHEQYF

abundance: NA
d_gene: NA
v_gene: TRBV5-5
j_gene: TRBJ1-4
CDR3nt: TGTGCCAGCAGCGGAAGGGGCACTAATGAAAAACTGTTTTTT
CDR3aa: CASSGRGTNEKLFF

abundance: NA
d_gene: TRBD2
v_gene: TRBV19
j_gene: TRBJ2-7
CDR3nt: TGTGCCAGTAGTATGACTAGCGGGTACGAGCAGTACTTC
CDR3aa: CASSMTSGYEQYF

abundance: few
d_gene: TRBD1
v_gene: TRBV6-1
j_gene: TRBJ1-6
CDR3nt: TGTGCCAGCAGCGAAGGGGGCGCACACAATTCACCCCTCCACTTT
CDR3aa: CASSEGGAHNSPLHF

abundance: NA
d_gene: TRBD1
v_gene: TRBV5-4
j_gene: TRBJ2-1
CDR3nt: TGTGCCAGCAGCTTGCAACAGGGGGTGGCCTGGGAGCAGTTCTTC
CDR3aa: CASSLQQGVAWEQFF

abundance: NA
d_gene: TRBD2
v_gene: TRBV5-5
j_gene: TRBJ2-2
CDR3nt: TGTGCCAGCAGCTTCGTTAGCGGGCGAAACACCGGGGAGCTGTTTTTT
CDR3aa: CASSFVSGRNTGELFF

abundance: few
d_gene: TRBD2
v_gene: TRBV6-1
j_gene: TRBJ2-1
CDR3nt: TGTGCCAGCAGTGAACTAGCGGGCTCCTACAATGAGCAGTTCTTC
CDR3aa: CASSELAGSYNEQFF

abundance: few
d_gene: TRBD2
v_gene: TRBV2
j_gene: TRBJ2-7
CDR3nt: TGTGCCAGCAGAGCCTCAACTAGCGGGAGGTACTACGAGCAGTACTTC
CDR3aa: CASRASTSGRYYEQYF

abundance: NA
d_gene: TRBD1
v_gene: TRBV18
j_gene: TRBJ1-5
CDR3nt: TGTGCCAGTGCACGGACAGGGGGTTACAATCAGCCCCAGCATTTT
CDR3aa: CASARTGGYNQPQHF

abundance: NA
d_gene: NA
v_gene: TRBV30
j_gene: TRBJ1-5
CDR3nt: TGTGCCTGGAGTGTGGAGGGCCTTCAGCCCCAGCATTTT
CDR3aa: CAWSVEGLQPQHF

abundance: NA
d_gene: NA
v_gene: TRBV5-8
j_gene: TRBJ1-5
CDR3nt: TGTGCCAGCCGGGAAAGCCCATGGGGCAATCAGCCCCAGCATTTT
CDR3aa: CASRESPWGNQPQHF

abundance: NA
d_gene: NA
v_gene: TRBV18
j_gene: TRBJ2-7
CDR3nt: TGTGCCAGCTCACCCTCCCTCAGGCCTCCCGGGGACGAGCAGTACTTC
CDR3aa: CASSPSLRPPGDEQYF

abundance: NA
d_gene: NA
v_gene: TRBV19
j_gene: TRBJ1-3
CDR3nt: TGTGCCAGTAGTATCAACAGCCCGACTGGAAACACCATATATTTT
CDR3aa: CASSINSPTGNTIYF

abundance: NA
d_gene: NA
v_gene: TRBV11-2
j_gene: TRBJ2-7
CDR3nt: TGTGCCAGCACCTCGACTGTACTCTACGAGCAGTACTTC
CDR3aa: CASTSTVLYEQYF

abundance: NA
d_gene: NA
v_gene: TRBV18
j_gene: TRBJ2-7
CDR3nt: TGTGCCAGCTCAACCGGGGAAAGAGAGCAGTACTTC
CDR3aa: CASSTGEREQYF

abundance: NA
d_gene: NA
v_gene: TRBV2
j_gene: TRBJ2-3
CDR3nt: TGTGCCAGCACGGCCCGGGAATACACAGATACGCAGTATTTT
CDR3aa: CASTAREYTDTQYF

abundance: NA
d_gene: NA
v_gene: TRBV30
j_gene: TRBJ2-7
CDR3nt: TGTGCCTGGAGTGGAGGGCACGAGCAGTACTTC
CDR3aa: CAWSGGHEQYF

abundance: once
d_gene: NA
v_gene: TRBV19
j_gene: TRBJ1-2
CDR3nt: TGTGCCAGTGGACCAGGAGGGGCTAACTATGGCTACACCTTC
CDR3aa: CASGPGGANYGYTF

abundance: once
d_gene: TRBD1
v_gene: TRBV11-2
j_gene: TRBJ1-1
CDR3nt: TGTGCCAGCATCTTAAGACAGGGGGAGAACACTGAAGCTTTCTTT
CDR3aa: CASILRQGENTEAFF

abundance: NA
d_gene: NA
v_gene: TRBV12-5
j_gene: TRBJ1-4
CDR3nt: TGTGCTAGTGGTTTGGTTGAGGGGGTTAGCGGGGATGAAAAACTGTTTTTT
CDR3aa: CASGLVEGVSGDEKLFF

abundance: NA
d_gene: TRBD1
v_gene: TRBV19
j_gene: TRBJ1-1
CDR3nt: TGTGCCAGTAGTTCCGGACAGGGGACCACTGAAGCTTTCTTT
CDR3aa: CASSSGQGTTEAFF

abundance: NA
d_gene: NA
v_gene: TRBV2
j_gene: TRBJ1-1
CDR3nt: TGTGCCAGCAGTGGACCCTGGGGGGAGATGAACACTGAAGCTTTCTTT
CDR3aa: CASSGPWGEMNTEAFF

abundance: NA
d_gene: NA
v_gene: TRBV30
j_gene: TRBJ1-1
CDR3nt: TGTGCCTGGACAGGGGTAGACACTGAAGCTTTCTTT
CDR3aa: CAWTGVDTEAFF

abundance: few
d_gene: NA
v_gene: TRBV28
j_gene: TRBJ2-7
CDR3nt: TGTGCCAGCAGCGTACAGGGTAGGGCCTACGAGCAGTACTTC
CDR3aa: CASSVQGRAYEQYF

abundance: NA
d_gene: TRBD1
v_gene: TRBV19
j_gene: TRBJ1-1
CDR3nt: TGTGCCAGTACCCTTTTAACCGGGACAGGGTACACTGAAGCTTTCTTT
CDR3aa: CASTLLTGTGYTEAFF

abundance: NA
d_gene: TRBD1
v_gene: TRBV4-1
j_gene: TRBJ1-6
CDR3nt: TGCGCCAGCAGCCAAACGAGTAGGACAGGGTCTTCACCCCTCCACTTT
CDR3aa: CASSQTSRTGSSPLHF

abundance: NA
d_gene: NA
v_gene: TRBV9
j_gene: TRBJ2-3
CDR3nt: TGTGCCAGCAGCCTGTGGACAGCAGATACGCAGTATTTT
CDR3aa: CASSLWTADTQYF

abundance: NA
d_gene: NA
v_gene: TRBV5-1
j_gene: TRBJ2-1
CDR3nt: TGCGCCAGCAGCTTCCATAGTAGCGTATTAACGGATGAGCAGTTCTTC
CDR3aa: CASSFHSSVLTDEQFF

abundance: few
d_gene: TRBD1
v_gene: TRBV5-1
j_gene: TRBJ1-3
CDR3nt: TGCGCCAGCAGCTTGACTCCGGGGACAGGTATAACTGGAAACACCATATATTTT
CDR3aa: CASSLTPGTGITGNTIYF

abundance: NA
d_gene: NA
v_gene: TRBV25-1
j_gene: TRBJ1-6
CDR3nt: TGTGCCAGCAGTCTTTACGACTACTATAATTCACCCCTCCACTTT
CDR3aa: CASSLYDYYNSPLHF

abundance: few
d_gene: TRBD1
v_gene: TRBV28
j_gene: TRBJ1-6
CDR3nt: TGTGCCAGCAGTTTATCGGACAGGGACAATTCACCCCTCCACTTT
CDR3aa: CASSLSDRDNSPLHF

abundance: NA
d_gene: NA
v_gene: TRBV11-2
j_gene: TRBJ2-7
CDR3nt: TGTGCCAGCAGCTTAGCCAGGGTCTACGAGCAGTACTTC
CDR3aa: CASSLARVYEQYF

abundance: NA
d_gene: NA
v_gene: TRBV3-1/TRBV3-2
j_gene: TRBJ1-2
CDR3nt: TGTGCCAGCAGCAACTTCCCCTATGGCTACACCTTC
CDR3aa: CASSNFPYGYTF

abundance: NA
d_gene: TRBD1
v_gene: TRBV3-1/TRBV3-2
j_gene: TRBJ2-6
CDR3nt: TGTGCCAGCAGCCAAATTAGACAGGGGAACTCTGGGGCCAACGTCCTGACTTTC
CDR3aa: CASSQIRQGNSGANVLTF

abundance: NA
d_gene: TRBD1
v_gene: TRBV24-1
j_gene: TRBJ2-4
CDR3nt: TGTGCCACCAGTGATACGGACAGGGGAGACATTCAGTACTTC
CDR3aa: CATSDTDRGDIQYF

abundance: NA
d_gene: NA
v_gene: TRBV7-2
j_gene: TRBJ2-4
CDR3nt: TGTGCCAGCAGCGCTCCAGATATCTTAGCCAAAAACATTCAGTACTTC
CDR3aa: CASSAPDILAKNIQYF

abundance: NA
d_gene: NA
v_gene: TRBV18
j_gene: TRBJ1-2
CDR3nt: TGTGCCAGCTCACTGGAGATTCGGGATGGCTACACCTTC
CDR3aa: CASSLEIRDGYTF

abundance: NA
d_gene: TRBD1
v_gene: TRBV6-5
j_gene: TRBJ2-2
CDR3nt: TGTGCCAGCACCGGGACAGACAGCACCGGGGAGCTGTTTTTT
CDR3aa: CASTGTDSTGELFF